This T cell receptor (beta chain) was recovered during a study of blood T cell repertoires in COVID-19. Study information: Samples representing acute and convalescent COVID-19 were sourced from the United States, Italy and Spain.

The CDR3 is made up of 15 amino acids. CDR1 is SGDLS, CDR2 YYNGEE, per germline. The germline V and J ends were trimmed by 1 base and 0 bases, with 11 bases remaining between them. TCRdb's copy holds only in-frame clones and misses some; the assay was immunoSEQ multiplex PCR. Here the sample spans 200,000 to 250,000 clones, around nine tenths being singletons. The sample comprised peripheral blood. The gene calls are TRBV9 and TRBJ2-7, with D possibly matching TRBD1 (5 bases). The receptor was derived from a woman under 30 who had recovered from COVID-19. For the CDR3, the DNA is TGTGCCAGCAGCGTATCCCCACAGGACTCCTACGAGCAGTACTTC. Residues: CASSVSPQDSYEQYF.